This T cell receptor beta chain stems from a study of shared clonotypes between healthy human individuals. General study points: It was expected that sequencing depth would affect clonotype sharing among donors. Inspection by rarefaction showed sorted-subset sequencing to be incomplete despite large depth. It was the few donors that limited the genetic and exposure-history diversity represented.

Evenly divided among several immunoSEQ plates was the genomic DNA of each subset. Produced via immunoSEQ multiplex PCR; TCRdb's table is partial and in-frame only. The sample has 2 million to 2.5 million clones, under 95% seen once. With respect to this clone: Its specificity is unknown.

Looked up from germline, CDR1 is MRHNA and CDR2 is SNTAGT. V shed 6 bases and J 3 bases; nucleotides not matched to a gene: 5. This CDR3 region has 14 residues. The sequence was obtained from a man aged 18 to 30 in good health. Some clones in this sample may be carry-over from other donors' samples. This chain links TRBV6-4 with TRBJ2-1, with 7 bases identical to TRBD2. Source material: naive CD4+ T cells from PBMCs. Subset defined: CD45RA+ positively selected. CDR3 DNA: TGTGCCAGCAGCCAAGCGGGATTCTACAATGAGCAGTTCTTC. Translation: CASSQAGFYNEQFF.